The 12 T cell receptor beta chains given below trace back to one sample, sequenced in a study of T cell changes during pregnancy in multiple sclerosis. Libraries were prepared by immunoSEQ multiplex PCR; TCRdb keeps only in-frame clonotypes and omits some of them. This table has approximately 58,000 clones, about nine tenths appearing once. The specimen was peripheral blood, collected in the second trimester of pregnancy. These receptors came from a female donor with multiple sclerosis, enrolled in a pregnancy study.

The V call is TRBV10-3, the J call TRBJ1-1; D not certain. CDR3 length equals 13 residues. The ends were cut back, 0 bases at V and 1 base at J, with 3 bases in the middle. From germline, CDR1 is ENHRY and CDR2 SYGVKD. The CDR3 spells CAISESANTEAFF. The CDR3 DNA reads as TGTGCCATCAGTGAGTCGGCGAACACTGAAGCTTTCTTT.

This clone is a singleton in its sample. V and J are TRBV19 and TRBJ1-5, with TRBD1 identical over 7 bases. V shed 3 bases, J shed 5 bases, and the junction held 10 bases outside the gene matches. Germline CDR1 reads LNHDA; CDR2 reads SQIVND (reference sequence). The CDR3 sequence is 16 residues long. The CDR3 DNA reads TGTGCCAGTAGTATCTCTCCGGGACAGAAGTATCAGCCCCAGCATTTT. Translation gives CASSISPGQKYQPQHF.

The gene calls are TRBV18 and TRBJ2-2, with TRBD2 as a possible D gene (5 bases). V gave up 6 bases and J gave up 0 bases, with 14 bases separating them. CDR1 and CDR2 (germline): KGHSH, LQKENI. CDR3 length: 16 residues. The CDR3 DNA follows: TGTGCCAGCTCCTTTGGGAGCGCCTCGAACACCGGGGAGCTGTTTTTT. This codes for CASSFGSASNTGELFF.

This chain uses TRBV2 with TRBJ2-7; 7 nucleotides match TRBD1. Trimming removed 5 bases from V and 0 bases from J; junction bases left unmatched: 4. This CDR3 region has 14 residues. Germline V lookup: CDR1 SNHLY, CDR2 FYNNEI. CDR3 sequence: CASSPGTDSYEQYF. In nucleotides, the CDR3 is TGTGCCAGCAGTCCCGGGACAGACTCCTACGAGCAGTACTTC.

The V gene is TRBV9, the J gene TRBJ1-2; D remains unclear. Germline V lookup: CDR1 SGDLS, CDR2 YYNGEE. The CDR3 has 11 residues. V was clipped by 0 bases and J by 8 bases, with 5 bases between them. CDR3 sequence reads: CASSVAGGYTF. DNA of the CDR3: TGTGCCAGCAGCGTAGCCGGGGGCTACACCTTC. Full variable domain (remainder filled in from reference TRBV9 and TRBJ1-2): DSGVTQTPKHLITATGQRVTLRCSPRSGDLSVYWYQQSLDQGLQFLIQYYNGEERAKGNILERFSAQQFPDLHSELNLSSLELGDSALYFCASSVAGGYTFGSGTRLTVV.

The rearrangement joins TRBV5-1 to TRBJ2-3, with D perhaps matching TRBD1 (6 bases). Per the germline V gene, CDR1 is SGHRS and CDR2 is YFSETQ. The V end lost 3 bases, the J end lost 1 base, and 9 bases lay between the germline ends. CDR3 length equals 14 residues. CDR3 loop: CASSWDTRTDTQYF. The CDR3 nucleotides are TGCGCCAGCAGCTGGGACACTCGCACAGATACGCAGTATTTT.

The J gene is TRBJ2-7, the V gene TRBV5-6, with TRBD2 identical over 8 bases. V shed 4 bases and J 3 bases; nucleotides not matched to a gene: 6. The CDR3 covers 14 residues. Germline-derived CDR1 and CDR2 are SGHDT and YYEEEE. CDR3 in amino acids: CASSRALAGYEQYF. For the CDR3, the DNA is TGTGCCAGCAGCCGAGCCCTAGCGGGCTACGAGCAGTACTTC. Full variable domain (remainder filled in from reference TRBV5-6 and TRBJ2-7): DAGVTQSPTHLIKTRGQQVTLRCSPKSGHDTVSWYQQALGQGPQFIFQYYEEEERQRGNFPDRFSGHQFPNYSSELNVNALLLGDSALYLCASSRALAGYEQYFGPGTRLTVT.

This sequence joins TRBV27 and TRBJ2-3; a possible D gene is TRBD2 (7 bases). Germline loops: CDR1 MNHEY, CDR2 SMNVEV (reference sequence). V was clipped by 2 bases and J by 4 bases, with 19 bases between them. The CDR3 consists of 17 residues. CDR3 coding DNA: TGTGCCAGCAGTTTAAGGAGGGGGGGGTTGGGTCCAGATACGCAGTATTTT. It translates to CASSLRRGGLGPDTQYF.

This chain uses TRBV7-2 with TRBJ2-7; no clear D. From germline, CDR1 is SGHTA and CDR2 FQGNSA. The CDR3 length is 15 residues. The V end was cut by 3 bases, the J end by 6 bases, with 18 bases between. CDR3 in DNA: TGTGCCAGCAGCTTTGAAGCGAGCTCCTCCCTCGAGCAGTACTTC. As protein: CASSFEASSSLEQYF. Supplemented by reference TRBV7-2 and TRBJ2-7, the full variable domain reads GAGVSQSPSNKVTEKGKDVELRCDPISGHTALYWYRQSLGQGLEFLIYFQGNSAPDKSGLPSDRFSAERTGGSVSTLTIQRTQQEDSAVYLCASSFEASSSLEQYFGPGTRLTVT.

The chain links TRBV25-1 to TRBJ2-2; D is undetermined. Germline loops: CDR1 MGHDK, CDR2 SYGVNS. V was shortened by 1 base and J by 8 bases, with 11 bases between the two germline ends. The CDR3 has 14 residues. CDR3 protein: CASSELAPRGELFF. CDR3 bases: TGTGCCAGCAGTGAATTAGCCCCCAGAGGGGAGCTGTTTTTT.

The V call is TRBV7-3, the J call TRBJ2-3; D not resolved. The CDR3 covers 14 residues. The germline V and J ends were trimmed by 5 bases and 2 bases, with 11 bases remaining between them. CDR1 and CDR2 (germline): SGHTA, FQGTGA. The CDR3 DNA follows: TGTGCCAGCAGCCGCGGATCAGCCACAGATACGCAGTATTTT. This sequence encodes CASSRGSATDTQYF.

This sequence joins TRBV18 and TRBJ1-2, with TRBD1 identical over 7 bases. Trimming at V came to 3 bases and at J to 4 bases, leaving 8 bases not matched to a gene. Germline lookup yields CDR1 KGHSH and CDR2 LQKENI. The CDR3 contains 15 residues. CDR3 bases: TGTGCCAGCTCACCGTCTACGGGACAGCCCTATGGCTACACCTTC. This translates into CASSPSTGQPYGYTF.